The entry that follows covers one T cell receptor beta chain sequence. Its target is not known. The sample comes from a study of cytomegalovirus exposure and HLA in healthy donors. Findings and caveats of the study: When analyzed later, a missense DCLRE1C variant was found to be linked to TCR beta V- and J-gene trimming.

Primers included in the PCR were 60 Vbeta and 13 Jbeta primers. The assay was immunoSEQ multiplex PCR, and TCRdb's table has in-frame clones only and misses some. The sample includes 95,000 to 150,000 clones, over 70% seen only once; the top ten take less than 3%. This CDR3 region has 14 residues. Germline V gives CDR1 ENHRY, CDR2 SYGVKD. Material for sequencing was PBMCs. The receptor comes from a woman aged 40-49 years in good health and CMV-seropositive. The chain is built from TRBV10-3 and TRBJ2-5, with 11 bases lining up with TRBD1. The J call may be in error: the DNA end matches TRBJ2-7 better. The CDR3 loop is CAISLGQGAYEQYF. For the CDR3, the DNA is TGTGCCATCAGCCTCGGACAGGGGGCTTACGAGCAGTACTTC.